The clone carrying this T cell receptor beta chain showed up just a few times. This entry comes from a study of T-cell memory formation after mild COVID-19. CDR1 is KGHSH and CDR2 is LQKENI in the germline V gene. With 2 bases removed from V and 1 base from J, the gap between germline ends came to 5 bases. This CDR3 is 13 amino acids long. Each CDR3 protein gets one entry after TCRdb re-called the 5' RACE reads with MiXCR. Among 450,000 to 650,000 distinct CDR3 sequences listed, roughly 22% were seen once. The specimen was PBMCs or a T cell subset sorted from them (not recorded which). The source of this sequence is an adult woman who had mild COVID-19 (a few samples of this study predate the infection). Cell type and time point are not known. The chain has TRBV18 and TRBJ1-1; D gene uncertain. In DNA form, the CDR3 reads TGTGCCAGCTCACCAAAGCAGAACACTGAAGCTTTCTTT. Protein: CASSPKQNTEAFF.